What follows is one TCR beta chain and its context. Its target antigen remains unknown. No quality values exist for individual bases; no much larger clone is one base distant. The cysteine opens and the phenylalanine closes a CDR3 of 14 amino acids. Just the 42-base CDR3 DNA is kept, in frame starting at base 1. The germline V gene supplies CDR1 SGDLS and CDR2 YYNGEE. Trimming leaves V shorter by 4 bases and J shorter by 7 bases, with the junction holding 4 bases beyond the gene matches. The data were taken from a study of blood T cell repertoires in COVID-19 (TCRdb year 2020). Regarding the research as a whole: Samples covering the acute and convalescent phases of COVID-19 were provided by collaborators in the United States, Italy and Spain. The material from the prospective study consisted of cDNA or gDNA derived from T cells, B-cell-depleted T cells, or PBMCs. The dataset comprised deeply sampled blood TCRbeta repertoires from subjects exposed to, actively infected with, or recovered from COVID-19. The repertoires were released in a freely available public database intended as a resource for research on the immune response to SARS-CoV-2. The samples were drawn from two sources: the first 160 participants of the ongoing ImmuneRACE study, and 1,254 subjects contributed by 6 global collaborators. Nearly every sample came with metadata listing a de-identified subject ID, COVID-19 status, age in years and sex. Where HLA class I and class II types were available, the types were taken from metadata supplied by the sample provider, not from assay-based typing. Beyond this particular receptor, the publication reports: The amount of clinical and demographic metadata varied by source and participant and was provided uncurated.

The immunoSEQ Assay, a bias-controlled multiplex PCR, was used to amplify TCRbeta CDR3 regions from genomic DNA. Per the original workflow: Within the assay, amplification of reference gene primers was used to estimate how many nucleated cells each sample contained. To quantify the absolute abundance of each unique TCRbeta CDR3 rearrangement, sequence reads were collapsed and filtered. For each sample, productive Simpson clonality was calculated as the square root of Simpson's diversity index over productive rearrangements. TCRdb took this table from immuneACCESS and kept in-frame rearrangements with V and J called. Such tables lack part of the clones; where checked against another copy, unresolved V genes explain under half of the gap, and the rest is unexplained. The DNA was the basis for D and trimming; V, J and clone size are from that table. The sample table contains about 200,000 clones; only one count was recorded for 80% to 95% of them. 0.75% to 1% of the sample lies in the top ten.

At one collaborating source in Seattle, patients were enrolled during active infection and were followed longitudinally through the course of disease. Each collaborating institution followed its own protocols to collect whole blood in K2EDTA tubes. For TCRbeta analysis, collaborator samples were shipped as frozen whole blood, as isolated PBMCs, or as DNA extracted from either sample type. The receptor was isolated from a man between 60 and 75 years old with COVID-19, enrolled during active disease. Source material: peripheral blood. Recombination connected TRBV9 to TRBJ2-3, with 12 bases aligning to TRBD2. Here is the DNA: TGTGCCAGCAGCCCCGGACTAGCGGGAAATACGCAGTATTTT. Translated, this is CASSPGLAGNTQYF.